A selection of T cell receptor beta chains follows, all from one sample in a study of T-cell reconstitution after alpha-beta-depleted transplantation in children. In TCRdb, the PCR reads were re-called with MiXCR into one record per CDR3 protein. The table includes 450,000 to 500,000 distinct CDR3 sequences, approximately 12% detected once. Specimen: PBMCs from the stem cell graft donor, collected from the stem cell graft. The receptors here all came from a human donor who donated a stem cell graft to a child with combined immunodeficiency. Each CDR3 is given with its conserved first and last residue. A D gene is named only where the DNA matches it firmly. Expanded clones are given a class, and other clones once, few, many or no size at all.

cdr3_aa	cdr3_nt	d_call	v_call	clone_size	j_call
CAISGEGEINYGYTF	TGTGCCATCAGTGGAGAGGGAGAGATTAACTATGGCTACACCTTC	-	TRBV10-3	few	TRBJ1-2
CASSVGGNRADTQYF	TGTGCCAGCAGCGTAGGGGGAAACAGGGCAGATACGCAGTATTTT	-	TRBV9	many	TRBJ2-3
CATSDTGDPVQETQYF	TGTGCCACCAGTGATACGGGGGATCCCGTCCAAGAGACCCAGTACTTC	-	TRBV24-1	-	TRBJ2-5
CASSTGRLHYHYEQYF	TGTGCCAGCAGCACAGGACGTCTTCACTATCACTACGAGCAGTACTTC	-	TRBV21-1	-	TRBJ2-7
CASSFTGENTEAFF	TGTGCCAGCAGCTTTACAGGGGAGAACACTGAAGCTTTCTTT	TRBD1	TRBV7-2	few	TRBJ1-1
CSVEKPGQGYNEQFF	TGCAGCGTTGAGAAACCGGGACAGGGCTACAATGAGCAGTTCTTC	TRBD1	TRBV29-1	many	TRBJ2-1
CAWSAGYEQYF	TGTGCCTGGAGTGCCGGATACGAGCAGTACTTC	-	TRBV30	few	TRBJ2-7
CASRPTGTASYEQYF	TGTGCCAGCAGACCAACAGGGACGGCATCCTACGAGCAGTACTTC	-	TRBV6-1	few	TRBJ2-7
CASTKGLAAYEQYF	TGTGCCAGCACAAAGGGACTAGCGGCCTACGAGCAGTACTTC	TRBD2	TRBV7-2	few	TRBJ2-7
CASLTRGDTSTDTQYF	TGTGCCAGCTTAACCCGGGGGGACACCAGCACAGATACGCAGTATTTT	-	TRBV11-2	many	TRBJ2-3
CASSLPGLGGGEQFF	TGTGCCAGCAGTTTGCCGGGACTCGGCGGGGGGGAGCAGTTCTTC	TRBD2	TRBV12-3/TRBV12-4	-	TRBJ2-1
CASSSPQGIHKETQYF	TGTGCCAGCTCATCGCCACAGGGGATCCACAAAGAGACCCAGTACTTC	TRBD1	TRBV18	-	TRBJ2-5
CASSIDSLGPSYGYTF	TGTGCCAGCAGTATCGACTCCCTCGGGCCCTCATATGGCTACACCTTC	-	TRBV6-5	few	TRBJ1-2
CASRNHRQSGNQPQHF	TGTGCCAGCAGGAACCACCGACAGTCGGGCAATCAGCCCCAGCATTTT	-	TRBV6-2/TRBV6-3	few	TRBJ1-5
CATSDLVPAGVEETQYF	TGTGCCACCAGTGATTTGGTCCCCGCCGGGGTGGAAGAGACCCAGTACTTC	-	TRBV24-1	few	TRBJ2-5